Listed below are T cell receptor beta chains from one sample, sequenced in a study of T cell repertoires in aging, cancer and after chemotherapy. Using its own MiXCR run on the multiplex PCR reads, TCRdb lists one record per CDR3 protein. The sample includes roughly 6,200 distinct CDR3 sequences, 27% of them seen just once. The specimen was blood. The receptors here all came from a human donor in good health. Both conserved end residues are part of each CDR3. The D gene is left open where the match is weak. Clone size is given for some rows only: seen once, a few or many times, or a class if the clone is expanded.

D gene	V gene	clone size	J gene	CDR3 DNA	CDR3 protein
NA	TRBV11-3	NA	TRBJ2-4	TGTGCCAGCAGCTTAGGGGGGGACCGTCAGGCCAAAAACATTCAGTACTTC	CASSLGGDRQAKNIQYF
TRBD2	TRBV6-1	medium-sized	TRBJ2-1	TGTGCCAGCAGTGAAGGAAGCGGGACCTACAATGAGCAGTTCTTC	CASSEGSGTYNEQFF
NA	TRBV7-2	NA	TRBJ2-1	TGTGCCAGCAGTGAACCTAGATACAATGAGCAGTTCTTC	CASSEPRYNEQFF
NA	TRBV27	NA	TRBJ1-1	TGTGCCAGCAGTTTATATGGGGGGAAGACTGAAGCTTTCTTT	CASSLYGGKTEAFF
TRBD1	TRBV6-4	NA	TRBJ1-5	TGTGCCAGCAGTGACGGGACAGGGGACCAGCCCCAGCATTTT	CASSDGTGDQPQHF
NA	TRBV6-1	medium-sized	TRBJ1-4	TGTGCCAGCAGTGAAGCGACGCGGGGGGACCCGAAGGGAAAACTGTTTTTT	CASSEATRGDPKGKLFF
NA	TRBV5-1	few	TRBJ1-5	TGCGCCAGCAGCTTGGATAGCAGTCCCACTCAGCCCCAGCATTTT	CASSLDSSPTQPQHF
NA	TRBV6-4	NA	TRBJ2-1	TGTGCCAGCAGTGATGGTAGGGGAGAAGGTGAGCAGTTCTTC	CASSDGRGEGEQFF
TRBD2	TRBV5-4	NA	TRBJ2-2	TGTGCCAGCGCCGGGGGTCCGGCTAGCGGGAGGGTGAACACCGGGGAGCTGTTTTTT	CASAGGPASGRVNTGELFF
NA	TRBV20-1	medium-sized	TRBJ2-1	TGCAGTGCTAGGAAGGGTTACTCCTACAATGAGCAGTTCTTC	CSARKGYSYNEQFF
NA	TRBV6-5	medium-sized	TRBJ1-1	TGTGCCAGCAGTTACTCTCGGGGGGGTGAAGCTTTCTTT	CASSYSRGGEAFF
NA	TRBV28	NA	TRBJ1-5	TGTGCCAGCAGCAACCCCGCGTGGCCCCAGCATTTT	CASSNPAWPQHF
NA	TRBV24-1	few	TRBJ1-1	TGTGCCACCAGTCGGGGCTCCCACACTGAAGCTTTCTTT	CATSRGSHTEAFF
NA	TRBV7-2	medium-sized	TRBJ1-6	TGTGCCAGCAGCCCCCATCGGGTCGGATATAATTCACCCCTCCACTTT	CASSPHRVGYNSPLHF
NA	TRBV20-1	NA	TRBJ2-7	TGCAGTGCTAGACCCAACGGACGGCGGAGCTCCTACGAGCAGTACTTC	CSARPNGRRSSYEQYF
TRBD1	TRBV29-1	once	TRBJ2-7	TGCAGCGTTGAACCGGGACAGGGGACCTACGAGCAGTACTTC	CSVEPGQGTYEQYF
NA	TRBV10-2	few	TRBJ2-1	TGCGCCAGCAGAGGGGGATATGAGCAGTTCTTC	CASRGGYEQFF
NA	TRBV11-3	NA	TRBJ2-5	TGTGCCAGCAGCTCAGGCGCCTCAGAGACCCAGTACTTC	CASSSGASETQYF
NA	TRBV4-3	few	TRBJ2-1	TGCGCCAGCAGCCGGGGCGAATACAATGAGCAGTTCTTC	CASSRGEYNEQFF
TRBD1	TRBV14	NA	TRBJ1-4	TGTGCCAGCACCACAGGGGACACTAATGAAAAACTGTTTTTT	CASTTGDTNEKLFF
NA	TRBV5-6	few	TRBJ2-3	TGTGCCAGCAGCCCCACGGACACAGATACGCAGTATTTT	CASSPTDTDTQYF
NA	TRBV19	medium-sized	TRBJ2-3	TGTGCCAGTAGTAGCGGAATCGCTAGCACAGATACGCAGTATTTT	CASSSGIASTDTQYF
TRBD1	TRBV5-1	NA	TRBJ1-6	TGCGCCAGCAGGCCGGGACAGGGTTCTTCACCCCTCCACTTT	CASRPGQGSSPLHF
TRBD1	TRBV7-2	NA	TRBJ1-2	TGTGCCAGCAGCCCGGGACAGCCTGGAGGGTATGGCTACACCTTC	CASSPGQPGGYGYTF
NA	TRBV28	few	TRBJ1-3	TGTGCCAGCAGTCATGTGGACCCGTCTGGAAACACCATATATTTT	CASSHVDPSGNTIYF
NA	TRBV6-6	NA	TRBJ1-5	TGTGCCAGCAGTTACATTAGCAATAAGCCCCAGCATTTT	CASSYISNKPQHF
TRBD1	TRBV20-1	medium-sized	TRBJ2-4	TGCAGTGCCGAACTAACAGGGGAAAACATTCAGTACTTC	CSAELTGENIQYF
NA	TRBV6-6	medium-sized	TRBJ1-4	TGTGCCAGCAGTTACTTCGTAGGGAAAGGTGAAAAACTGTTTTTT	CASSYFVGKGEKLFF
NA	TRBV30	medium-sized	TRBJ1-1	TGTGCCTGGAGTGTGGGGGAAACTGAAGCTTTCTTT	CAWSVGETEAFF
TRBD2	TRBV15	medium-sized	TRBJ2-3	TGTGCCACCAGCAGAGATCAGGAACTAGCGGGAACAGATACGCAGTATTTT	CATSRDQELAGTDTQYF
NA	TRBV6-4	few	TRBJ2-1	TGTGCCAGCAGCCGGGACTCCTCCCTCAATGAGCAGTTCTTC	CASSRDSSLNEQFF
NA	TRBV18	once	TRBJ2-1	TGTGCCAGCTCACCACAGTTCTTCGTTACACGCAATGAGCAGTTCTTC	CASSPQFFVTRNEQFF
TRBD1	TRBV12-3/TRBV12-4	medium-sized	TRBJ2-3	TGTGCCAGCAGCACAGGGGGTTACACAGATACGCAGTATTTT	CASSTGGYTDTQYF
NA	TRBV11-3	medium-sized	TRBJ2-6	TGTGCCAGCAGTCATGGGGACCCTGGGGCCAACGTCCTGACTTTC	CASSHGDPGANVLTF
NA	TRBV7-2	medium-sized	TRBJ2-3	TGTGCCAGCAGCTTGGACAGCGGGGATACGCAGTATTTT	CASSLDSGDTQYF
NA	TRBV5-1	NA	TRBJ2-1	TGCGCCAGCAGCTTGGTGATGGTCGGAGCGGGCTACAATGAGCAGTTCTTC	CASSLVMVGAGYNEQFF
TRBD2	TRBV19	NA	TRBJ2-1	TGTGCCAGTAGTATGATGGGTAGCGGGCCTTACAATGAGCAGTTCTTC	CASSMMGSGPYNEQFF
NA	TRBV19	medium-sized	TRBJ1-2	TGTGCCAGTAGTATCGGAGGAAATGGCTACACCTTC	CASSIGGNGYTF
TRBD2	TRBV20-1	medium-sized	TRBJ2-1	TGCAGTGGAGCGGGACTGTACAATGAGCAGTTCTTC	CSGAGLYNEQFF
TRBD1	TRBV6-4	NA	TRBJ2-1	TGTGCCAGCAGTGACGGGACAGGGGGCAATGAGCAGTTCTTC	CASSDGTGGNEQFF
NA	TRBV10-3	few	TRBJ2-7	TGTGCCATCAGTGCCCGCGGGGACACGATTACCTACGAGCAGTACTTC	CAISARGDTITYEQYF
NA	TRBV30	NA	TRBJ2-1	TGTGCCTGCCCAGGGGGAGGGTACAATGAGCAGTTCTTC	CACPGGGYNEQFF
NA	TRBV27	NA	TRBJ1-1	TGTGCCAGCAGTGCACACCCGGGAACTGAAGCTTTCTTT	CASSAHPGTEAFF
NA	TRBV7-6	medium-sized	TRBJ2-2	TGTGCCAGCAGCTTAGGGGCAACCTATAAGAACACCGGGGAGCTGTTTTTT	CASSLGATYKNTGELFF
NA	TRBV14	NA	TRBJ1-6	TGTGCCAGCAGCCAAGATTGGGGCTCTGATAATTCACCCCTCCACTTT	CASSQDWGSDNSPLHF
NA	TRBV14	NA	TRBJ2-3	TGTGCCAGCAGCTCCGCGGGAAACACAGATACGCAGTATTTT	CASSSAGNTDTQYF
TRBD1	TRBV7-2	medium-sized	TRBJ1-1	TGTGCCAGCAGCGAAGCCAGGGGGCGCGGCACTGAAGCTTTCTTT	CASSEARGRGTEAFF
NA	TRBV3-1	NA	TRBJ2-1	TGTGCCAGCAGCCAAACGGTGGGATTTTACAATGAGCAGTTCTTC	CASSQTVGFYNEQFF
NA	TRBV11-3	medium-sized	TRBJ2-2	TGTGCCAGCAGCTTAGGAGCGGCGGGGTTCCTCAGGGAGCTGTTTTTT	CASSLGAAGFLRELFF
NA	TRBV5-1	NA	TRBJ1-3	TGCGCCAGCAGCTTGGGGGCAGGGGTCGGAGACTCTGGAAACACCATATATTTT	CASSLGAGVGDSGNTIYF
TRBD2	TRBV9	few	TRBJ2-1	TGTGCCAGCAGCACGAGCAGACTAGCGCCCTACAATGAGCAGTTCTTC	CASSTSRLAPYNEQFF